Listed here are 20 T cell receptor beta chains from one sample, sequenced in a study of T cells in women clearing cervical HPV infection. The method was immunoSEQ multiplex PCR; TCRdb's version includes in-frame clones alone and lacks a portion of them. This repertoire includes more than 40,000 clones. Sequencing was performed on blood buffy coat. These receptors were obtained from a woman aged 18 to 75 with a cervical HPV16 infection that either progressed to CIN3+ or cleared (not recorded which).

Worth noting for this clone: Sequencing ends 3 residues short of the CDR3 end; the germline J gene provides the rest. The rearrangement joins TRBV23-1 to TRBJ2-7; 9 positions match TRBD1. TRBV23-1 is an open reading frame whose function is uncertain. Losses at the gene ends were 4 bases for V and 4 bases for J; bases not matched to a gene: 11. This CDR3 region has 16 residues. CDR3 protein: CASSRPSDRGQYEQYF. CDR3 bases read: TGCGCCAGCAGTCGACCCTCGGACAGGGGACAGTACGAG.

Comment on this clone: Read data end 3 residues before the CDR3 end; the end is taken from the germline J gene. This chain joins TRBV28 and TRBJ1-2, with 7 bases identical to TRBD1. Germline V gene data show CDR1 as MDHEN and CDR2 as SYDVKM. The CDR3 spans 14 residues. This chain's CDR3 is CASSPDQGVSRYTF. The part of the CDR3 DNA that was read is TGTGCCAGCAGTCCGGACCAGGGGGTTAGCCGC.

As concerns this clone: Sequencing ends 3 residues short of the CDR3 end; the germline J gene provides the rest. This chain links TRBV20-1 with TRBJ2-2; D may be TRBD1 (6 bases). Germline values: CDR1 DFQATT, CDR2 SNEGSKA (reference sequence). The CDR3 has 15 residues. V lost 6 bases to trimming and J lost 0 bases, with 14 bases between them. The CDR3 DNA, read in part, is TGCAGTGCAGCCCGACAGGCCGCGAACACCGGGGAG. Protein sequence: CSAARQAANTGE. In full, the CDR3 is CSAARQAANTGELFF.

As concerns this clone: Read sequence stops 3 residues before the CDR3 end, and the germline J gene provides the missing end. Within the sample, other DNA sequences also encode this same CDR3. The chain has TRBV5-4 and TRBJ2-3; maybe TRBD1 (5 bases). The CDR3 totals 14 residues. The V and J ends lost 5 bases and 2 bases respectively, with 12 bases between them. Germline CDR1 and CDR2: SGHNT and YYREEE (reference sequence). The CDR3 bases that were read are TGTGCCAGCAGTCCAGGACAAATCACAGATACG. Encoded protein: CASSPGQITDT. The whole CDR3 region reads CASSPGQITDTQYF.

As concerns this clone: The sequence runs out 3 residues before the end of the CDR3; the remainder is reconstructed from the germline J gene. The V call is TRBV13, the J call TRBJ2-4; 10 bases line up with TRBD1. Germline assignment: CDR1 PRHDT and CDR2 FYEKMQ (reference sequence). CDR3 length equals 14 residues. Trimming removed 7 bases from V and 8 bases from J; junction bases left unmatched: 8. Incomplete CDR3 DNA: TGTGCCAGCAACCTCCGGACAGGGGGGGACATT. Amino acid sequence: CASNLRTGGDI. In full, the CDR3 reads CASNLRTGGDIQYF.

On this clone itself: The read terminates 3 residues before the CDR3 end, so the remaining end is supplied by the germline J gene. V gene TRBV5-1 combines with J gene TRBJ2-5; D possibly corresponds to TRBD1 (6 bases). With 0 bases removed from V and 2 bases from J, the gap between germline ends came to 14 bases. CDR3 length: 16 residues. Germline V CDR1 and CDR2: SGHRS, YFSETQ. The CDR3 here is CASSLVPVGGQETQYF. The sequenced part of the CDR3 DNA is TGCGCCAGCAGCTTGGTTCCAGTAGGGGGACAAGAGACC.

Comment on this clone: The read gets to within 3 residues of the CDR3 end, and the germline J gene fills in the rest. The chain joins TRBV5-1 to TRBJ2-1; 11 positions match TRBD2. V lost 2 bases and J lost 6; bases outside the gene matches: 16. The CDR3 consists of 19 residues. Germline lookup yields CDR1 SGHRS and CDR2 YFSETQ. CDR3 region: CASSFGLDGLAGGSNEQFF. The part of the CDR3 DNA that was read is TGCGCCAGCAGCTTTGGCCTGGATGGCCTAGCGGGGGGTTCCAATGAG. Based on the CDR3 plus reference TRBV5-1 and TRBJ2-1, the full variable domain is KAGVTQTPRYLIKTRGQQVTLSCSPISGHRSVSWYQQTPGQGLQFLFEYFSETQRNKGNFPGRFSGRQFSNSRSEMNVSTLELGDSALYLCASSFGLDGLAGGSNEQFFGPGTRLTVL.

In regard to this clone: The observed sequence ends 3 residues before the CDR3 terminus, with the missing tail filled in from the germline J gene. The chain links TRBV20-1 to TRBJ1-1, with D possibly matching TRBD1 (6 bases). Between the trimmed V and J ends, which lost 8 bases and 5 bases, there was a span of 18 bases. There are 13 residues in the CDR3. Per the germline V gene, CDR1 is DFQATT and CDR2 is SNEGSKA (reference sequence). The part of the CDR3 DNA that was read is TGCAGTTCACCAAGGGGGGGAAGGACTGAA. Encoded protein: CSSPRGGRTE. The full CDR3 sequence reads CSSPRGGRTEAFF.

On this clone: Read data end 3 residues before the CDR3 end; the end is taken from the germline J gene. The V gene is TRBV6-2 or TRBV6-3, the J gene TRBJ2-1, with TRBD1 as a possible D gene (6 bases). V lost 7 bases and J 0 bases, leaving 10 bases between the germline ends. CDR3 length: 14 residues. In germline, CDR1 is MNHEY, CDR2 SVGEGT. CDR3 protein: CASTGVSSYNEQFF. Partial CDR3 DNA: TGTGCCAGCACAGGGGTGAGCTCCTACAATGAG.

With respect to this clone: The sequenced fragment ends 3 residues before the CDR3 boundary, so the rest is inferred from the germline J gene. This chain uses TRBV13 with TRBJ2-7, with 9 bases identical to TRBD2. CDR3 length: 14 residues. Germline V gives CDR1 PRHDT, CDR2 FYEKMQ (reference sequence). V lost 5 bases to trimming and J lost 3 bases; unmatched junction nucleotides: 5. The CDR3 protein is CASSQGLAGYEQYF. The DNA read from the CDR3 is TGTGCCAGCAGCCAGGGACTAGCTGGCTACGAG.

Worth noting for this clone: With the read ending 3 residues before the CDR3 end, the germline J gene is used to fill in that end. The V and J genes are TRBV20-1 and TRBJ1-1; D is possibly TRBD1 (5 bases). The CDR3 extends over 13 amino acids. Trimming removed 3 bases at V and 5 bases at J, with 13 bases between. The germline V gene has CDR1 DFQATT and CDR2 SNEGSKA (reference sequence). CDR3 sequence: CSASLQGATEAFF. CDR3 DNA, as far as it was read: TGCAGTGCTAGTCTCCAGGGAGCGACTGAA.

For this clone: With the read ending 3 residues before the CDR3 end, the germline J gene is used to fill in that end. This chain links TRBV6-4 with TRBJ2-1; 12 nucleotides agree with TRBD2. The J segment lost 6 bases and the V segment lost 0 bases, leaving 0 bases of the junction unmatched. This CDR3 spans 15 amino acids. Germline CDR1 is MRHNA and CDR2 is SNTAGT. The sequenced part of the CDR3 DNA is TGTGCCAGCAGTGACTCGACTAGCGGGAGCAATGAG. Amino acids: CASSDSTSGSNE. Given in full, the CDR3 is CASSDSTSGSNEQFF.

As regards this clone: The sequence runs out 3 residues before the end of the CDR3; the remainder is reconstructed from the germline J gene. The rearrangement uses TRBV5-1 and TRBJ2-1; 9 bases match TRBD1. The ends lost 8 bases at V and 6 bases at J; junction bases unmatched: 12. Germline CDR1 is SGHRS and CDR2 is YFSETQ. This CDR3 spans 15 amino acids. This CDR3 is CASTPGTGTFNEQFF. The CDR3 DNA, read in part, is TGCGCCAGTACCCCCGGGACAGGGACGTTCAATGAG. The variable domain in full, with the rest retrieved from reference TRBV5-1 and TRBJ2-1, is KAGVTQTPRYLIKTRGQQVTLSCSPISGHRSVSWYQQTPGQGLQFLFEYFSETQRNKGNFPGRFSGRQFSNSRSEMNVSTLELGDSALYLCASTPGTGTFNEQFFGPGTRLTVL.

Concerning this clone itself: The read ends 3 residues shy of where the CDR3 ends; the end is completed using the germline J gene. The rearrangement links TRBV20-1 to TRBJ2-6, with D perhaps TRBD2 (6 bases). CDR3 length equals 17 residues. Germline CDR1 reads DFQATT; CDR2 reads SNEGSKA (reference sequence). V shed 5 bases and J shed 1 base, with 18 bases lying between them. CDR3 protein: CSAPPGLALSGANVLTF. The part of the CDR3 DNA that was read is TGCAGTGCTCCACCGGGACTGGCCCTATCTGGGGCCAACGTC.

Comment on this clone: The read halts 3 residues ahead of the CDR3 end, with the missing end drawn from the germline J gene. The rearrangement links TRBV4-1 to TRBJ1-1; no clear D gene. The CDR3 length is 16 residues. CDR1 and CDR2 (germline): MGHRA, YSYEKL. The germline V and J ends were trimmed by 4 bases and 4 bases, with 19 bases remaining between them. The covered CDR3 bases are TGCGCCAGCAGCCGTGACCTGACACAACTGGGCACTGAA. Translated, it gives CASSRDLTQLGTE. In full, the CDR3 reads CASSRDLTQLGTEAFF.

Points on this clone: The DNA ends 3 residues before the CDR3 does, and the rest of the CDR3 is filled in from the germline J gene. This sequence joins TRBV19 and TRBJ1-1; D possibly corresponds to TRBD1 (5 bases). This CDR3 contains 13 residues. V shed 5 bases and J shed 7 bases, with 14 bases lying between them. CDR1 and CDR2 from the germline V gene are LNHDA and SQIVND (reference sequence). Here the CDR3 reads CASSSPGLSEAFF. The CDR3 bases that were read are TGTGCCAGTAGTTCACCGGGACTTAGTGAA.

CDR3 DNA (partial): TGTGCCAGCAGCCAAGATATCACGGGGGGATACACTGAA. This gives the protein CASSQDITGGYTE. The entire CDR3 reads CASSQDITGGYTEAFF. The chain employs TRBV4-2 and TRBJ1-1; tentatively, D is TRBD1 (5 bases). The read terminates 3 residues ahead of where the CDR3 ends, so the germline J gene completes it. This CDR3 comprises 16 residues. V dropped 0 bases and J dropped 3 bases, with 14 bases sitting between them. Germline lookup yields CDR1 LGHNA and CDR2 YNFKEQ.

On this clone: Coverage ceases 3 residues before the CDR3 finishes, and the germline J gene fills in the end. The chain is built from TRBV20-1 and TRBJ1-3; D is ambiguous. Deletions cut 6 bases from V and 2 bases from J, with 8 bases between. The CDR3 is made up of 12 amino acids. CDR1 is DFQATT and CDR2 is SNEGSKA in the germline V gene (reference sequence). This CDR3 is CSAPGPGNTIYF. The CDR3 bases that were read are TGCAGTGCCCCTGGCCCTGGAAACACC.

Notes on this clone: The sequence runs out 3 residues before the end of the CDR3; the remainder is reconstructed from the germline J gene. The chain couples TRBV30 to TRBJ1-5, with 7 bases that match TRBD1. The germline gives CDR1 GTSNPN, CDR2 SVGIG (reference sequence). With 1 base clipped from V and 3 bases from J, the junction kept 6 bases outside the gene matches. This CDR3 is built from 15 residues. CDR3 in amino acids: CAWSAGDSLNQPQHF. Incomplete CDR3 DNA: TGTGCCTGGAGTGCGGGGGACAGTCTCAATCAGCCC.

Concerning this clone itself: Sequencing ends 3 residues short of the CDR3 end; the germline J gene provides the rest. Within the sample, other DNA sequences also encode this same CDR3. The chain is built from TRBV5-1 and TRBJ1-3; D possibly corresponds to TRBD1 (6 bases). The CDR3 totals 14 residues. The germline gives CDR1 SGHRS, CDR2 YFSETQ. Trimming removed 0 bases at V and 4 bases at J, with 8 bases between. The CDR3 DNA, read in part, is TGCGCCAGCAGCTTGGCAGGGGTCGGAAACACC. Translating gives CASSLAGVGNT. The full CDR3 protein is CASSLAGVGNTIYF.